Listed below are T cell receptor beta chains from one sample, sequenced in a study of blood T cell repertoires in COVID-19. Repertoires were generated with immunoSEQ multiplex PCR, while TCRdb's copy carries only in-frame clones and drops some. The repertoire holds about 220,000 clones, around 83% seen once, with 9.7% in the top ten. Sequencing input: peripheral blood. Receptor source: a man between 45 and 60 years old with active or convalescent COVID-19. CDR3s include the opening cysteine and the closing phenylalanine or tryptophan. The D gene is left open where the match is weak. Expanded clones get a size class; other rows say once, few or many, or leave the size out.

abundance	d_gene	v_gene	j_gene	CDR3aa	CDR3nt
-	-	TRBV19	TRBJ1-1	CASSMVQGTEAFF	TGTGCCAGTAGTATGGTACAGGGAACTGAAGCTTTCTTT
-	-	TRBV4-1	TRBJ2-3	CASSPKIPGRADTQYF	TGCGCCAGCAGCCCGAAAATTCCGGGGAGAGCAGATACGCAGTATTTT
-	-	TRBV5-1	TRBJ2-2	CASSLGNRVLNTGELFF	TGCGCCAGCAGCTTGGGGAACAGGGTGCTTAACACCGGGGAGCTGTTTTTT
once	TRBD1	TRBV5-1	TRBJ2-1	CASSLVILTGGAYNEQFF	TGCGCCAGCAGCCTAGTGATATTGACAGGGGGTGCCTACAATGAGCAGTTCTTC
-	-	TRBV7-2	TRBJ2-2	CASSRTGFGGELFF	TGTGCCAGCAGCCGTACAGGGTTCGGCGGGGAGCTGTTTTTT
-	-	TRBV18	TRBJ1-2	CASSPHPNPDYGYTF	TGTGCCAGCTCACCACATCCTAATCCCGACTATGGCTACACCTTC
-	TRBD2	TRBV2	TRBJ2-5	CASKGLAGYQETQYF	TGTGCCAGCAAGGGACTAGCGGGGTACCAAGAGACCCAGTACTTC
few	-	TRBV5-1	TRBJ1-1	CASSLNSGGTEAFF	TGCGCCAGCAGCTTGAATTCGGGTGGAACTGAAGCTTTCTTT
-	-	TRBV2	TRBJ1-2	CASSATGPGGYTF	TGTGCCAGCAGCGCCACAGGACCCGGAGGCTACACCTTC
-	TRBD2	TRBV2	TRBJ2-3	CASTRGGIYTQYF	TGTGCCAGCACTCGCGGGGGAATATATACGCAGTATTTT
-	TRBD2	TRBV11-3	TRBJ2-2	CASSREGGLGDTGELFF	TGTGCCAGCAGCCGGGAGGGGGGCCTTGGGGACACCGGGGAGCTGTTTTTT
-	-	TRBV18	TRBJ2-5	CASSLTGSETQYF	TGTGCCAGCTCACTGACAGGTTCAGAGACCCAGTACTTC
once	-	TRBV19	TRBJ1-2	CASSATGSYGYTF	TGTGCCAGTAGTGCGACAGGCTCCTATGGCTACACCTTC
-	TRBD1	TRBV9	TRBJ2-2	CASSPRQGRTGELFF	TGTGCCAGCAGCCCCCGACAGGGAAGGACCGGGGAGCTGTTTTTT
-	TRBD2	TRBV7-8	TRBJ2-7	CASSRVGRTFEEQYF	TGTGCCAGCAGCCGGGTCGGGAGGACTTTCGAGGAGCAGTACTTC
-	-	TRBV15	TRBJ1-6	CATSRVLGYNSPLHF	TGTGCCACCAGCAGAGTGCTCGGGTATAATTCACCCCTCCACTTT
-	-	TRBV27	TRBJ1-5	CASRPRAGKPQHF	TGTGCCAGCAGGCCCCGGGCGGGGAAGCCCCAGCATTTT
-	-	TRBV5-1	TRBJ2-2	CASSGGPNTGELFF	TGCGCCAGCAGCGGAGGTCCGAACACCGGGGAGCTGTTTTTT
few	-	TRBV12-5	TRBJ1-5	CASGPRRDKHSNQPQHF	TGTGCTAGTGGTCCCAGAAGGGACAAGCATAGCAATCAGCCCCAGCATTTT
few	-	TRBV19	TRBJ1-5	CASSMFGRPGNQPQHF	TGTGCCAGTAGTATGTTCGGCAGGCCCGGCAATCAGCCCCAGCATTTT
-	TRBD1	TRBV5-1	TRBJ1-1	CASSLDRVTEAFF	TGCGCCAGCAGCCTGGACAGGGTCACTGAAGCTTTCTTT
-	TRBD1	TRBV13	TRBJ1-1	CASSLGGTGGWNTEAFF	TGTGCCAGCAGCTTAGGGGGGACAGGGGGTTGGAACACTGAAGCTTTCTTT
-	TRBD2	TRBV7-9	TRBJ2-5	CASSYPAGGETQYF	TGTGCCAGCAGCTACCCGGCGGGGGGGGAGACCCAGTACTTC
-	-	TRBV6-1	TRBJ1-2	CASSELRGGYGYTF	TGTGCCAGCAGTGAATTGAGGGGGGGCTATGGCTACACCTTC
-	-	TRBV5-4	TRBJ1-1	CASSLPGAMNTEAFF	TGTGCCAGCAGCTTGCCAGGGGCCATGAACACTGAAGCTTTCTTT
once	TRBD1	TRBV7-7	TRBJ1-4	CASSLRGDRGNGDEKLFF	TGTGCTAGCAGCCTACGGGGGGACAGGGGAAACGGAGATGAAAAACTGTTTTTT
once	TRBD2	TRBV4-1	TRBJ2-7	CASSPLPGLAGVGYEQYF	TGCGCCAGCAGCCCTCTGCCGGGACTAGCGGGAGTTGGCTACGAGCAGTACTTC
-	TRBD1	TRBV7-9	TRBJ2-1	CASSPGDRNNNEQFF	TGTGCCAGCAGCCCCGGGGACAGAAATAACAATGAGCAGTTCTTC
-	-	TRBV7-9	TRBJ2-6	CASSLALEGRTGANVLTF	TGTGCCAGCAGCTTAGCGCTGGAGGGTAGGACTGGGGCCAACGTCCTGACTTTC
-	-	TRBV5-1	TRBJ2-2	CASSFALGTGELFF	TGCGCCAGCAGCTTCGCCCTAGGCACCGGGGAGCTGTTTTTT
-	TRBD2	TRBV2	TRBJ2-3	CASSGRAGYTDTQYF	TGTGCCAGCAGTGGACGAGCGGGGTACACAGATACGCAGTATTTT